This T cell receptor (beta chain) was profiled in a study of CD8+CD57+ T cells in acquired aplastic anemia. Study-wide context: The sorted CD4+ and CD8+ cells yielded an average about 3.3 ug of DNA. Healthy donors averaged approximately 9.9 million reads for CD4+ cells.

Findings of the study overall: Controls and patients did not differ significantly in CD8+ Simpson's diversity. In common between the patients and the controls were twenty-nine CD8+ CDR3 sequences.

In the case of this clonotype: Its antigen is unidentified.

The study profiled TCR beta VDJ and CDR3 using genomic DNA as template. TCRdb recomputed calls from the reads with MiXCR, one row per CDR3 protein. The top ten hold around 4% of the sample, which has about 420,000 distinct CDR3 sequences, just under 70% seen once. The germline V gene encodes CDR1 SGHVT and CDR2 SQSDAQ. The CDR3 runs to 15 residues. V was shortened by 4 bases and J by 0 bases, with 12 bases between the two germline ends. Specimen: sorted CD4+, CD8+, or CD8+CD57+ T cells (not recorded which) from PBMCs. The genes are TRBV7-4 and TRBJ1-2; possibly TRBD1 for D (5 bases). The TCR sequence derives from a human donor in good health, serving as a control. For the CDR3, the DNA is TGTGCCAGCAGCTCGGGGACGGACCCTAACTATGGCTACACCTTC. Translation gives CASSSGTDPNYGYTF.